This T cell receptor delta chain was captured by sequencing in a study of gamma-delta chains in newborns, infants, children. About the study: Innate gammadelta T cells reportedly expand polyclonally right after birth, driven by microbial exposure, per the title.

TCRdb reapplied CATT to the reads. The sample records 2,500 to 3,500 delta-chain clones, about 4.2% being singletons. The germline V gene encodes CDR1 GEAIGNYY and CDR2 EKD. The CDR3 is made up of 18 amino acids. This clone was found a few times. The translation of this DNA and the TCRdb protein of a much larger clone differ at residue 13, probably owing to a read error; the protein shown here is translated from the DNA. Sequencing was done on a sample of blood. This chain joins TRDV2 and TRDJ3; 12 bases fit TRDD3. The clonotype was recovered from a child who was a newborn, infant or young child, either healthy, febrile or measles-vaccinated (not recorded which). CDR3 loop: CACDFTGGYSWDNRQMFF. As DNA, the CDR3 is TGTGCCTGTGACTTTACTGGGGGATACTCCTGGGACAACCGACAGATGTTTTTC.